Presented here are 30 T cell receptor beta chains from one specimen sequenced in a study of shared clonotypes between healthy human individuals. TCRdb's copy holds only in-frame clones and misses some; the assay was immunoSEQ multiplex PCR. In the table there are around 550,000 clones, about 95% of which are singletons. CD45RO-negative, CCR7-positively selected cells formed the naive CD8 fraction, excluding terminally differentiated effector memory CD45RA+ cells. The specimen was naive CD8+ T cells sorted from blood. All receptors come from a woman between 25 and 40 years old in good health.

The gene calls are TRBV5-1 and TRBJ2-7; D gene ambiguous. The germline V gene encodes CDR1 SGHRS and CDR2 YFSETQ. Trimming cost V 0 bases and J 1 base, with 8 bases left between them. The CDR3 extends over 14 amino acids. The CDR3 sequence: CASSLAGESYEQYF. CDR3 bases: TGCGCCAGCAGCTTGGCCGGTGAATCCTACGAGCAGTACTTC. Supplemented by reference TRBV5-1 and TRBJ2-7, the full variable domain reads KAGVTQTPRYLIKTRGQQVTLSCSPISGHRSVSWYQQTPGQGLQFLFEYFSETQRNKGNFPGRFSGRQFSNSRSEMNVSTLELGDSALYLCASSLAGESYEQYFGPGTRLTVT.

V gene TRBV27 combines with J gene TRBJ2-7; the match to TRBD2 covers 13 bases. The germline V gene has CDR1 MNHEY and CDR2 SMNVEV (reference sequence). The J segment lost 1 base and the V segment lost 5 bases, leaving 5 bases of the junction unmatched. The CDR3 is 16 amino acids. The CDR3 loop reads CASSTGLAGVSYEQYF. CDR3 bases: TGTGCCAGCAGTACCGGACTAGCGGGAGTATCCTACGAGCAGTACTTC.

The V gene is TRBV7-3, the J gene TRBJ2-6; D unresolved. V was clipped by 2 bases and J by 0 bases, with 5 bases between them. Germline CDR1 SGHTA, CDR2 FQGTGA. The CDR3 has 15 residues. The CDR3 spells CASSLDGSGANVLTF. The CDR3, as DNA: TGTGCCAGCAGCTTAGACGGCTCTGGGGCCAACGTCCTGACTTTC.

This CDR3 reads CASSPGDGTYEQYF. As DNA, the CDR3 is TGTGCCAGCTCACCAGGGGACGGCACCTACGAGCAGTACTTC. The chain joins TRBV18 to TRBJ2-7; D assignment may be TRBD1 or TRBD2 (5 bases each). CDR1 is KGHSH, CDR2 LQKENI, per germline. Trimming stripped 2 bases from V and 2 bases from J, with 10 bases between. The CDR3 contains 14 residues.

The V gene is TRBV29-1, the J gene TRBJ2-3; tentative D call: TRBD1 (5 bases). Trimming removed 1 base from V and 3 bases from J, with 11 bases in between. The CDR3 totals 14 residues. Germline V gene data show CDR1 as SQVTM and CDR2 as ANQGSEA. The CDR3 nucleotides are TGCAGCGTTGAAGCCAGGGTGGGAACAGATACGCAGTATTTT. This codes for CSVEARVGTDTQYF.

The chain links TRBV15 to TRBJ2-7; D is perhaps TRBD2 (6 bases). The ends were cut back, 2 bases at V and 7 bases at J, with 27 bases in the middle. The CDR3 length is 18 residues. The germline V gene has CDR1 LNHNV and CDR2 YYDKDF (reference sequence). CDR3 loop: CATSRWAEAGLAASEQYF. In DNA form, the CDR3 reads TGTGCCACCAGCAGATGGGCTGAGGCGGGGCTTGCGGCGAGTGAGCAGTACTTC.

The rearrangement joins TRBV5-1 to TRBJ1-1, with 11 nucleotides matching TRBD1. The CDR3 runs 17 residues. From germline, CDR1 is SGHRS and CDR2 YFSETQ. After removal of 3 bases from V and 1 base from J, the junction contained 8 bases not matched to a gene. The CDR3: CASSWDRDRGANTEAFF. The CDR3 region has the DNA TGCGCCAGCAGCTGGGACCGGGACAGGGGGGCGAACACTGAAGCTTTCTTT.

The V gene is TRBV5-4, the J gene TRBJ2-5; a possible D gene is TRBD2 (5 bases). This CDR3 contains 13 residues. Trimming stripped 4 bases from V and 5 bases from J, with 12 bases between. Germline CDR1 reads SGHNT; CDR2 reads YYREEE (reference sequence). The CDR3 is CASSGESGETQYF. CDR3 DNA sequence: TGTGCCAGCAGCGGGGAGTCGGGGGAGACCCAGTACTTC.

The chain couples TRBV7-9 to TRBJ1-2; D ambiguous. Germline CDR1 and CDR2: SEHNR and FQNEAQ (reference sequence). Trimming pared 1 base from V and 6 bases from J, leaving 6 bases between. The CDR3 extends over 12 amino acids. CDR3 sequence: CASSLGEDGYTF. The DNA for the CDR3 is TGTGCCAGCAGCTTAGGAGAGGATGGCTACACCTTC.

V usage is TRBV11-2 and J usage is TRBJ1-2; D gene uncertain. CDR1 SGHAT and CDR2 FQNNGV come from the germline V gene. Trimming shortened V by 4 bases and J by 5 bases, and 5 bases separated the two germline ends. The length of the CDR3 is 11 residues. The CDR3 is CASSSYYGYTF. CDR3 in DNA: TGTGCCAGCAGCTCATATTATGGCTACACCTTC.

The chain employs TRBV29-1 and TRBJ1-1; D gene ambiguous. The germline gives CDR1 SQVTM, CDR2 ANQGSEA. The CDR3 is 11 residues long. Trimming took off 2 bases at V and 5 bases at J, with 6 bases between the two ends. Here the CDR3 DNA reads TGCAGCGTTGAAATAGGGACTGAAGCTTTCTTT. This encodes CSVEIGTEAFF.

The chain carries TRBV13 and TRBJ1-1; D unresolved. Germline assignment: CDR1 PRHDT and CDR2 FYEKMQ (reference sequence). V gave up 5 bases and J gave up 0 bases, with 7 bases separating them. There are 13 residues in the CDR3. CDR3 amino acids: CASSHGLNTEAFF. DNA of the CDR3: TGTGCCAGCAGCCACGGACTGAACACTGAAGCTTTCTTT.

J is TRBJ2-7 and V is TRBV6-1, with D possibly TRBD2 on 5 matching bases. CDR1 is MNHNS, CDR2 SASEGT, per germline. Trimming left V 4 bases short and J 4 bases short, with 17 bases between. The CDR3 is 15 residues long. CDR3 loop: CASSAPGSGRYEQYF. The CDR3 DNA reads as TGTGCCAGCAGTGCTCCGGGCAGCGGTCGTTACGAGCAGTACTTC.

With regard to this clone: This sample includes further DNA sequences coding for the same CDR3. The CDR3 sequence: CASSLSRAPPDEQYF. CDR3 coding DNA: TGCGCCAGCAGTCTGAGCCGCGCCCCTCCGGACGAGCAGTACTTC. The chain carries TRBV4-1 and TRBJ2-7; D gene uncertain. CDR3 size: 15 residues. V dropped 6 bases and J dropped 5 bases, with 20 bases sitting between them. Per the germline V gene, CDR1 is MGHRA and CDR2 is YSYEKL.

This chain connects TRBV15 to TRBJ2-5; 15 bases line up with TRBD2. With V trimmed by 3 bases and J by 11 bases, 4 bases remained unmatched. The CDR3 length is 14 residues. The V gene's germline CDR1 is LNHNV and CDR2 YYDKDF (reference sequence). CDR3 in DNA: TGTGCCACCAGCAGGGGACTAGCGGGAGGAGAGCAGTACTTC. Amino acid sequence: CATSRGLAGGEQYF. Looking up the rest from reference TRBV15 and TRBJ2-5 gives the full variable domain: DAMVIQNPRYQVTQFGKPVTLSCSQTLNHNVMYWYQQKSSQAPKLLFHYYDKDFNNEADTPDNFQSRRPNTSFCFLDIRSPGLGDTAMYLCATSRGLAGGEQYFGPGTRLLVL.

This rearrangement joins TRBV4-1 to TRBJ1-1; D is possibly TRBD1 (5 bases). Trimming stripped 1 base from V and 0 bases from J, with 6 bases between. Per the germline V gene, CDR1 is MGHRA and CDR2 is YSYEKL. This CDR3 has 14 amino acids. The CDR3 protein is CASSQGTLNTEAFF. In nucleotides, the CDR3 is TGCGCCAGCAGCCAAGGGACACTGAACACTGAAGCTTTCTTT.

The chain couples TRBV14 to TRBJ2-3, with D unresolved. This CDR3 region has 15 residues. The V gene lost 1 base and the J gene lost 0 bases, with 8 bases spanning the gap. Per the germline V gene, CDR1 is SGHDN and CDR2 is FVKESK. The CDR3 is CASSQGTASTDTQYF. Written as DNA, the CDR3 is TGTGCCAGCAGCCAAGGTACAGCTAGCACAGATACGCAGTATTTT.

This clone was detected only once. The chain combines TRBV4-1 with TRBJ1-5; 11 nucleotides line up with TRBD1. CDR3 length: 18 amino acids. CDR1 is MGHRA and CDR2 is YSYEKL in the germline V gene. V dropped 5 bases and J dropped 1; count of bases not matched to a gene: 10. CDR3 loop: CASSFLDRGRGSNQPQHF. Here the CDR3 DNA reads TGCGCCAGCAGCTTCCTGGACAGGGGGCGCGGAAGCAATCAGCCCCAGCATTTT.

The V call is TRBV7-9, the J call TRBJ1-5; D call uncertain. Germline values: CDR1 SEHNR, CDR2 FQNEAQ (reference sequence). Trimming left V 1 base short and J 0 bases short, with 4 bases between. The CDR3 covers 14 residues. CDR3 DNA: TGTGCCAGCAGCTTAGATCATAGCAATCAGCCCCAGCATTTT. Encoded protein: CASSLDHSNQPQHF.

This sequence joins TRBV13 and TRBJ1-4, with D uncertain. This CDR3 has 13 amino acids. The germline CDR1 and CDR2 sequences are PRHDT and FYEKMQ (reference sequence). V lost 0 bases to trimming and J lost 8 bases, with 7 bases between them. In DNA, the CDR3 is TGTGCCAGCAGCTTAGGAACCTCGGAAAAACTGTTTTTT. Translating gives CASSLGTSEKLFF.

The rearrangement links TRBV7-9 to TRBJ2-5, with a possible D match to TRBD2 (6 bases). CDR1 SEHNR and CDR2 FQNEAQ come from the germline V gene (reference sequence). The V end lost 5 bases, the J end lost 3 bases, and 19 bases lay between the germline ends. CDR3 length: 16 amino acids. For the CDR3, the DNA is TGTGCCAGCAGCCAACTCGGGAGCCCATCCAAAGAGACCCAGTACTTC. Translation gives CASSQLGSPSKETQYF.

This clone was picked up one time. The rearrangement joins TRBV28 to TRBJ2-7; maybe TRBD1 (5 bases). Germline CDR1 reads MDHEN; CDR2 reads SYDVKM. V dropped 4 bases and J dropped 4 bases, with 11 bases sitting between them. This CDR3 region has 13 residues. The CDR3, as DNA: TGTGCCAGCAGTTCGGTACAGGCTTACGAGCAGTACTTC. It encodes CASSSVQAYEQYF.

The genes are TRBV5-4 and TRBJ2-1, with no clear D. Trimming left V 1 base short and J 0 bases short, with 11 bases between. The CDR3 runs to 16 residues. Germline V gene data show CDR1 as SGHNT and CDR2 as YYREEE (reference sequence). The CDR3: CASSLSQRVSYNEQFF. The DNA of the CDR3 is TGTGCCAGCAGCTTGAGCCAGCGAGTCTCCTACAATGAGCAGTTCTTC.

About this clone itself: This specimen includes other DNA sequences encoding the same CDR3. The V call is TRBV29-1, the J call TRBJ2-1; 14 nucleotides match TRBD2. The CDR3 consists of 13 residues. Germline CDR1 is SQVTM and CDR2 is ANQGSEA. V was pared by 8 bases and J by 9 bases, with 6 bases of the junction left unmatched. The CDR3 region has the DNA TGCAGCTTGGGACTAGCGGGAGTGGGTGAGCAGTTCTTC. This translates into CSLGLAGVGEQFF.

This sequence joins TRBV28 and TRBJ1-1, with 11 bases matching TRBD1. J gave up 3 bases and V 3 bases, and 9 bases lay outside the gene matches. This CDR3 spans 17 amino acids. Per germline, CDR1 MDHEN and CDR2 SYDVKM. CDR3 sequence reads: CASSLAGQGASDTEAFF. The CDR3, as DNA: TGTGCCAGCAGTTTGGCTGGACAGGGGGCATCGGACACTGAAGCTTTCTTT.

This chain links TRBV27 with TRBJ2-1; no reliable D call. V dropped 6 bases and J dropped 8 bases, with 11 bases sitting between them. The CDR3 sequence is 12 residues long. Germline V gene sequence: CDR1 MNHEY, CDR2 SMNVEV (reference sequence). The CDR3 sequence is CASRGPNHEQFF. CDR3 DNA: TGTGCCAGCAGAGGGCCTAACCATGAGCAGTTCTTC.

The chain couples TRBV28 to TRBJ2-3; 8 nucleotides line up with TRBD2. V was clipped by 3 bases and J by 3 bases; unmatched bases: 14. The CDR3 length is 18 residues. CDR1 and CDR2 (germline): MDHEN, SYDVKM. CDR3 bases: TGTGCCAGCAGTTTCCCTTTGACAGCGGGAGATTCAACAGATACGCAGTATTTT. Translated: CASSFPLTAGDSTDTQYF.

This clone was seen once. The sample has other DNA sequences that encode this CDR3 too. The chain employs TRBV11-2 and TRBJ2-2, with unresolved D. The length of the CDR3 is 11 residues. V lost 6 bases and J 4 bases, leaving 3 bases between the germline ends. CDR1 SGHAT and CDR2 FQNNGV come from the germline V gene. The CDR3 reads CASSFTGELFF. CDR3 in DNA: TGTGCCAGCAGTTTCACCGGGGAGCTGTTTTTT.

This chain links TRBV27 with TRBJ2-2, with D possibly matching TRBD1 (6 bases). The CDR3 length is 12 residues. Trimming removed 10 bases from V and 6 bases from J, with 12 bases in between. Germline lookup yields CDR1 MNHEY and CDR2 SMNVEV (reference sequence). CDR3 bases: TGTGCCACCCGTCAGGGGTCCGGGGAGCTGTTTTTT. As protein: CATRQGSGELFF.

The rearrangement uses TRBV16 and TRBJ1-2, with 9 bases fitting TRBD1. The V gene's germline CDR1 is KGHSY and CDR2 FQNENV. CDR3 size: 15 residues. V shed 0 bases, J shed 5 bases, and the junction held 4 bases outside the gene matches. This CDR3 is CASSQSTGGLYGYTF. The CDR3 bases are TGTGCCAGCAGCCAATCGACAGGGGGATTGTATGGCTACACCTTC.